The text below deals with one T cell receptor beta chain. Its target is not known. Rectal tissue came from one to two pinch biopsies taken at colonoscopy. Per the germline V gene, CDR1 is SGHDT and CDR2 is YYEEEE. V was clipped by 0 bases and J by 0 bases, with 10 bases between them. The length of the CDR3 is 17 residues. These data are taken from a study of pediatric ulcerative colitis. Study-level results: Two rectal clonotypes were found only in ulcerative colitis patients, all of them.

Profiling relied on immunoSEQ multiplex PCR, and the TCRdb table lists in-frame clones only, not all of them. This table holds 30,000 to 40,000 clones, about three quarters found once. The sample taken for sequencing was gut tissue. The source is a boy younger than 18 with mild ulcerative colitis. This chain uses TRBV5-6 with TRBJ2-6, with D perhaps TRBD1 (5 bases). CDR3 sequence (DNA): TGTGCCAGCAGCTTGGGGCCCACAGGCTCTGGGGCCAACGTCCTGACTTTC. This gives the protein CASSLGPTGSGANVLTF.